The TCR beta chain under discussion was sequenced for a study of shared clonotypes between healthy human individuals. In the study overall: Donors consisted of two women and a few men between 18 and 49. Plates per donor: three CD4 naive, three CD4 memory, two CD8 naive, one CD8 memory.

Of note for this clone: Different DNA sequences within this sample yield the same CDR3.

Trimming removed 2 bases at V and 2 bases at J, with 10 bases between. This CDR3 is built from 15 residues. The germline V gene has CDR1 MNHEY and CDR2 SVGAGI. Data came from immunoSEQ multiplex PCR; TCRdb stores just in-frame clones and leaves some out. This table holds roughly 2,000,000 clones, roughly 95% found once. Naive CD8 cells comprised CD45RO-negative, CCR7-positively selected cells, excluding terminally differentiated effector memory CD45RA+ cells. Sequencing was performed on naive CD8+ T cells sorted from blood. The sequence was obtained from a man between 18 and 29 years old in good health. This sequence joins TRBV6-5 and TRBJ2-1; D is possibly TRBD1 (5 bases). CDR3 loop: CASSYGQGPYNEQFF. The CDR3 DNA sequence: TGTGCCAGCAGTTACGGTCAGGGCCCCTACAATGAGCAGTTCTTC.